This entry features one T cell receptor (beta chain) sequence. Its specificity is not known. During the collection period, no donor immune events like infections were recorded. Trimming shortened V by 6 bases and J by 8 bases, and 19 bases separated the two germline ends. The CDR3 sequence is 14 residues long. The germline gives CDR1 MNHEY, CDR2 SVGAGI. This specimen comes from a study of identifying expanded T cells in peripheral blood. Study results and limitations: Variance in clone template counts between approximately two-week samples significantly increased with total template count across all healthy donors. Approximately 1.1 clones differed between technical replicates, versus around 15 and 19 over time.

The protocol was immunoSEQ multiplex PCR, while the TCRdb copy is restricted to in-frame clones and leaves out a portion. The repertoire holds approximately 86,000 clones, with approximately 85% as singletons. This sequence joins TRBV6-5 and TRBJ1-2; D is possibly TRBD1 (5 bases). The sequenced material came from blood. The TCR originated in a person aged 18-69 years in good health. For the CDR3, the DNA is TGTGCCAGCAGATCCCCGGGTTCGGGGGGAGGCTACACCTTC. Protein: CASRSPGSGGGYTF.